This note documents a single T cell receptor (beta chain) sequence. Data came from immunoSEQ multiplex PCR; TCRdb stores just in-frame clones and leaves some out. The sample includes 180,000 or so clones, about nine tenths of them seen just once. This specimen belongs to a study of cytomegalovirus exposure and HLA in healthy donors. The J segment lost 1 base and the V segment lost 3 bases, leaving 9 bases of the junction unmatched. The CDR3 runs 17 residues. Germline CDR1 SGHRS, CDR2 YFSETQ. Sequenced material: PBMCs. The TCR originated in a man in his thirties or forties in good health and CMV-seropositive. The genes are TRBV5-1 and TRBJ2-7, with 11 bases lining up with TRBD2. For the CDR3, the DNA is TGCGCCAGCAGCTCTCAGGCCAGACTAGCGGGATCCTACGAGCAGTACTTC. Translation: CASSSQARLAGSYEQYF.